This is a list of T cell receptor beta chains from one sample in a study of tumor-infiltrating lymphocytes in primary liver carcinoma. TCRdb re-called the multiplex PCR reads with MiXCR, one entry per CDR3 protein. The sample holds about 210,000 distinct CDR3 sequences; less than 70% are singletons and the top ten take roughly 7%. The specimen was peripheral blood. The receptors here all came from a woman in her fifties or sixties with primary liver carcinoma and hepatitis B virus infection. Both conserved end residues are part of each CDR3.

>TRBV14
CASSQVGGTGLGGQFF
>TRBV11-3
CASSLQGALHDSGVNVLTF
>TRBV28
CAISTGSAGLYELYF
>TRBV11-1
CASSARTGTPGANVLNF
>TRBV5-1
CASSLDPSGSGVSIQYF
>TRBV6-1
CASSEEGYSNQPQHF
>TRBV19
CASTPRGSGELFF
>TRBV5-1
CASSLATGGAFF
>TRBV6-1
CASGELLRPQHF
>TRBV10-3
CAISAGPGLAGDGETQYF
>TRBV11-2
CVSSPSGGGGYEQYF
>TRBV29-1
CSVDGPAGFIETQYF
>TRBV7-9
CASSLSGSANEQFF
>TRBV6-6
CASRRAGAITQYF
>TRBV29-1
CCVERANGSSYNEQFF
>TRBV4-1
CASSQIRGFPGELFF
>TRBV12-3/TRBV12-4
CASSLDPPRTDEMNTEAFF
>TRBV7-9
CASSLAGQQGSYEQYF
>TRBV11-3
CARSPGGSGANALTF
>TRBV28
CASSFSGGAYEQYF